A selection of T cell receptor beta chains follows, all from one sample in a study of CD8+ T cells in alopecia areata. The protocol was immunoSEQ multiplex PCR, while the TCRdb copy is restricted to in-frame clones and leaves out a portion. This sample has 40,000 to 50,000 clones, with 50% to 70% found just once. This sample comprised CD8+ T cells sorted from blood, obtained at week 4, from a patient treated with tofacitinib. The receptors originated from a human donor with alopecia areata. CDR3s include the opening cysteine and the closing phenylalanine or tryptophan. Fields, in order: J gene, D gene, V gene, clone size, CDR3 protein. D genes are given only for firm matches. Expanded clones get a size class; other rows say once, few or many, or leave the size out.

j_call: TRBJ2-1; d_call: TRBD2; v_call: TRBV4-3; clone_size: -; cdr3_aa: CASSQVLAGVFDEQFF
j_call: TRBJ2-7; d_call: -; v_call: TRBV7-9; clone_size: -; cdr3_aa: CASSLLVGGDEQYF
j_call: TRBJ2-4; d_call: -; v_call: TRBV13; clone_size: -; cdr3_aa: CASSNSYRIQYF
j_call: TRBJ2-1; d_call: TRBD1; v_call: TRBV9; clone_size: -; cdr3_aa: CASSKLPGQGVDDEQFF
j_call: TRBJ2-1; d_call: -; v_call: TRBV4-3; clone_size: -; cdr3_aa: CASSQGMDEQFF
j_call: TRBJ2-1; d_call: TRBD1; v_call: TRBV6-5; clone_size: -; cdr3_aa: CASTPQGSGFDEQFF
j_call: TRBJ1-6; d_call: -; v_call: TRBV4-3; clone_size: -; cdr3_aa: CASRGIEGDSPLHF
j_call: TRBJ2-7; d_call: -; v_call: TRBV11-3; clone_size: -; cdr3_aa: CASSLGQSYEQYF
j_call: TRBJ2-3; d_call: -; v_call: TRBV11-3; clone_size: -; cdr3_aa: CASSKYYTDTQYF
j_call: TRBJ2-1; d_call: -; v_call: TRBV30; clone_size: -; cdr3_aa: CAWSARGLAGSYNEQFF
j_call: TRBJ2-1; d_call: -; v_call: TRBV27; clone_size: -; cdr3_aa: CASQGPSSYNEQFF
j_call: TRBJ2-7; d_call: -; v_call: TRBV7-2; clone_size: -; cdr3_aa: CASSLDGLPDEQYF
j_call: TRBJ2-7; d_call: TRBD1; v_call: TRBV7-9; clone_size: -; cdr3_aa: CASSSRDRDGEQYF
j_call: TRBJ2-5; d_call: -; v_call: TRBV10-2; clone_size: few; cdr3_aa: CASSEWAGENQETQYF
j_call: TRBJ2-5; d_call: -; v_call: TRBV9; clone_size: -; cdr3_aa: CASSVAQQETQYF
j_call: TRBJ1-2; d_call: -; v_call: TRBV30; clone_size: -; cdr3_aa: CAWRDTFADGYTF
j_call: TRBJ2-7; d_call: TRBD2; v_call: TRBV5-1; clone_size: many; cdr3_aa: CASSFDGGSSYEQYF
j_call: TRBJ2-2; d_call: -; v_call: TRBV7-3; clone_size: medium-sized; cdr3_aa: CASSLIGTGELFF
j_call: TRBJ2-3; d_call: -; v_call: TRBV27; clone_size: once; cdr3_aa: CASSLRAADTQYF
j_call: TRBJ2-2; d_call: TRBD1; v_call: TRBV29-1; clone_size: -; cdr3_aa: CSALWTGSPGELFF
j_call: TRBJ1-6; d_call: -; v_call: TRBV5-1; clone_size: -; cdr3_aa: CASSLAEGGSYNSPLHF
j_call: TRBJ2-3; d_call: -; v_call: TRBV14; clone_size: -; cdr3_aa: CASSLSRDTQYF
j_call: TRBJ2-4; d_call: -; v_call: TRBV9; clone_size: -; cdr3_aa: CASSVVLGPIQYF
j_call: TRBJ2-5; d_call: TRBD2; v_call: TRBV2; clone_size: -; cdr3_aa: CASKVPSGGRLETQYF
j_call: TRBJ1-2; d_call: TRBD1; v_call: TRBV7-9; clone_size: few; cdr3_aa: CASSVTGVDGYTF
j_call: TRBJ2-7; d_call: -; v_call: TRBV30; clone_size: once; cdr3_aa: CAWSGAGRFHEQYF
j_call: TRBJ2-1; d_call: -; v_call: TRBV10-1; clone_size: -; cdr3_aa: CASSEKGEAYNEQFF
j_call: TRBJ2-7; d_call: -; v_call: TRBV7-8; clone_size: -; cdr3_aa: CASSSVWGSYEQYF
j_call: TRBJ2-7; d_call: -; v_call: TRBV6-5; clone_size: -; cdr3_aa: CASSETSQGVEQYF
j_call: TRBJ2-2; d_call: -; v_call: TRBV30; clone_size: -; cdr3_aa: CAWSVLNTGELFF
j_call: TRBJ2-1; d_call: -; v_call: TRBV29-1; clone_size: -; cdr3_aa: CSSRSAGEQFF
j_call: TRBJ1-1; d_call: -; v_call: TRBV11-3; clone_size: few; cdr3_aa: CASSLGSSPETEAFF
j_call: TRBJ1-4; d_call: -; v_call: TRBV29-1; clone_size: -; cdr3_aa: CSVVGATNEKLFF
j_call: TRBJ1-2; d_call: TRBD1; v_call: TRBV25-1; clone_size: few; cdr3_aa: CASSEPSTTGYDGYTF
j_call: TRBJ2-3; d_call: -; v_call: TRBV19; clone_size: -; cdr3_aa: CASSIGAGWTDTQYF
j_call: TRBJ2-7; d_call: TRBD1; v_call: TRBV6-6; clone_size: -; cdr3_aa: CASSYSRDRGDYEQYF
j_call: TRBJ1-1; d_call: -; v_call: TRBV30; clone_size: -; cdr3_aa: CAWSQSGAEAFF
j_call: TRBJ2-7; d_call: -; v_call: TRBV29-1; clone_size: -; cdr3_aa: CSVETGYEQYF
j_call: TRBJ2-1; d_call: TRBD2; v_call: TRBV12-5; clone_size: medium-sized; cdr3_aa: CASGLRLAGGQSEQFF
j_call: TRBJ2-7; d_call: TRBD1; v_call: TRBV27; clone_size: -; cdr3_aa: CAIMTGTHEQYF
j_call: TRBJ1-2; d_call: -; v_call: TRBV4-1; clone_size: -; cdr3_aa: CASSQDSAVYGYTF
j_call: TRBJ2-5; d_call: -; v_call: TRBV29-1; clone_size: few; cdr3_aa: CSVGSKVGDQYF
j_call: TRBJ2-7; d_call: -; v_call: TRBV7-2; clone_size: few; cdr3_aa: CASSSSSYEQYF
j_call: TRBJ2-6; d_call: -; v_call: TRBV29-1; clone_size: -; cdr3_aa: CSVRDSGANVLTF
j_call: TRBJ2-7; d_call: TRBD2; v_call: TRBV29-1; clone_size: -; cdr3_aa: CSVEVPGTSGALTYEQYF
j_call: TRBJ1-1; d_call: -; v_call: TRBV10-2; clone_size: -; cdr3_aa: CASSKNTEAFF
j_call: TRBJ2-2; d_call: -; v_call: TRBV9; clone_size: -; cdr3_aa: CASSVYRSGTGELFF
j_call: TRBJ2-7; d_call: -; v_call: TRBV19; clone_size: -; cdr3_aa: CASSPTGLRSEQYF
j_call: TRBJ2-7; d_call: -; v_call: TRBV29-1; clone_size: -; cdr3_aa: CSVVGDTYEQYF
j_call: TRBJ2-3; d_call: -; v_call: TRBV7-6; clone_size: -; cdr3_aa: CASSTRELGADTQYF
j_call: TRBJ2-5; d_call: -; v_call: TRBV30; clone_size: -; cdr3_aa: CAWSPGEETQYF